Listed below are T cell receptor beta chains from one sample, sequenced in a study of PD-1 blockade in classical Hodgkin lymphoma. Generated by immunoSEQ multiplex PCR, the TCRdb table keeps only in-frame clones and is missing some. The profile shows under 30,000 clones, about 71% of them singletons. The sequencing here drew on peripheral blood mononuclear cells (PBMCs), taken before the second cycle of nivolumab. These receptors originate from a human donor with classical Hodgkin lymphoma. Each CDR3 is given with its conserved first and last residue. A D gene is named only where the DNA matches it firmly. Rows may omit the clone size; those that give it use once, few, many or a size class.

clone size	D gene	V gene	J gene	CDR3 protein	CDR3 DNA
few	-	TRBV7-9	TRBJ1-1	CASSRTDLNTEAFF	TGTGCCAGCAGTCGGACCGACCTGAACACTGAAGCTTTCTTT
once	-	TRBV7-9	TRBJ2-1	CASREANRINEQFF	TGTGCCAGCAGGGAGGCGAATAGGATCAATGAGCAGTTCTTC
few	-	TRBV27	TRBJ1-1	CASKGQTNTEAFF	TGTGCCAGCAAGGGTCAGACGAACACTGAAGCTTTCTTT
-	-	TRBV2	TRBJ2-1	CASRGDYNEQFF	TGTGCCAGCCGTGGTGACTACAATGAGCAGTTCTTC
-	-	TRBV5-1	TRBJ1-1	CASSLALGQGATEAFF	TGCGCCAGCAGCTTGGCCTTGGGACAAGGGGCGACTGAAGCTTTCTTT
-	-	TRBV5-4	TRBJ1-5	CASSLAGVNQPQHF	TGTGCCAGCAGCTTGGCGGGGGTCAATCAGCCCCAGCATTTT
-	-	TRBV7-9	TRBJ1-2	CASSRDGVEYGYTF	TGTGCCAGCAGTCGTGACGGGGTCGAGTATGGCTACACCTTC
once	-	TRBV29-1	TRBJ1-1	CSVEEGHLNTEAFF	TGCAGCGTTGAGGAGGGACACTTGAACACTGAAGCTTTCTTT
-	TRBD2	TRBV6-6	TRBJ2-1	CASRVSGRALYNEQFF	TGTGCCAGCAGGGTTAGCGGGAGGGCCCTCTACAATGAGCAGTTCTTC
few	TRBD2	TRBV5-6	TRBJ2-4	CASSSASGGSIQYF	TGTGCCAGCAGCTCGGCCAGCGGGGGGAGCATTCAGTACTTC
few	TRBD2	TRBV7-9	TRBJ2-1	CASSLDASGAEQFF	TGTGCCAGCAGCTTAGATGCTAGCGGAGCTGAGCAGTTCTTC
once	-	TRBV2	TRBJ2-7	CASAGGRDIDEQYF	TGTGCCAGCGCTGGAGGCAGGGATATCGACGAGCAGTACTTC
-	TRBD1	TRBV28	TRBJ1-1	CASSSATGGAFF	TGTGCCAGCAGTTCCGCAACAGGGGGAGCTTTCTTT
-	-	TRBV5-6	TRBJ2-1	CASSLTSPYNEQFF	TGTGCCAGCAGCTTGACGTCGCCCTACAATGAGCAGTTCTTC
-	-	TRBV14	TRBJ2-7	CASSQWDGSYEQYF	TGTGCCAGCAGCCAATGGGACGGTTCCTACGAGCAGTACTTC
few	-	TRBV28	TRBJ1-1	CAIGGAGNTEAFF	TGTGCCATTGGGGGGGCCGGAAACACTGAAGCTTTCTTT
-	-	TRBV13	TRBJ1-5	CASSNRNQPQHF	TGTGCCAGCAGCAACCGGAATCAGCCCCAGCATTTT
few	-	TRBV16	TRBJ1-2	CASSPGKAVSDGYGYTF	TGTGCCAGCAGCCCCGGAAAGGCAGTATCAGATGGCTATGGCTACACCTTC
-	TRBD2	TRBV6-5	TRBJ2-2	CASSFLAGGSGELFF	TGTGCCAGCAGTTTTCTCGCGGGAGGGTCCGGGGAGCTGTTTTTT
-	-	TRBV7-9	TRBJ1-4	CASSFRGYNEKLFF	TGTGCCAGCAGCTTTCGGGGGTACAATGAAAAACTGTTTTTT
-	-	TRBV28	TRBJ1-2	CASRNSERIYGYTF	TGTGCCAGCAGGAATTCAGAAAGAATTTATGGCTACACCTTC
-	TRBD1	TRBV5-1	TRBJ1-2	CASSVLQGESGYTF	TGCGCCAGCAGCGTACTACAGGGGGAATCTGGCTACACCTTC
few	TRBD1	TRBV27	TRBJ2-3	CASKGWDSYRADTQYF	TGTGCCAGCAAGGGTTGGGACAGCTATCGCGCAGATACGCAGTATTTT
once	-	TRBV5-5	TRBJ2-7	CASSLGAFEAFVDEQYF	TGTGCCAGCAGCTTGGGCGCTTTTGAGGCCTTTGTCGATGAGCAGTACTTC
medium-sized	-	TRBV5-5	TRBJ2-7	CASSLDFPGGDEQYF	TGTGCCAGCAGTTTGGACTTTCCAGGCGGAGACGAGCAGTACTTC
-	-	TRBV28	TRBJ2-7	CASSSGRWGEQYF	TGTGCCAGCAGTTCTGGCAGATGGGGCGAGCAGTACTTC
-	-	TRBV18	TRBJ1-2	CASSPIFPSNYGYTF	TGTGCCAGCTCACCGATCTTTCCGTCTAACTATGGCTACACCTTC
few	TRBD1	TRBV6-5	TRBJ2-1	CASSYKQGLGGGEQFF	TGTGCCAGCAGTTATAAACAGGGGCTTGGGGGTGGGGAGCAGTTCTTC
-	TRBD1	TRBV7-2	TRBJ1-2	CASSSRSGTGAGGYTF	TGTGCCAGCAGCTCCCGATCCGGGACAGGGGCCGGTGGCTACACCTTC
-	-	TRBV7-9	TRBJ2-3	CASSSLGDTQYF	TGTGCCAGCAGTTCGTTGGGCGATACGCAGTATTTT
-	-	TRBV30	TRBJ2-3	CAWSEVRDTQYF	TGTGCCTGGAGTGAGGTTCGAGATACGCAGTATTTT
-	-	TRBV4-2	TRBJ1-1	CASSQNSGGEAFF	TGTGCCAGCAGCCAAAACTCCGGGGGCGAAGCTTTCTTT
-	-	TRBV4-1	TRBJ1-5	CASSQEGSHWGNQPQHF	TGCGCCAGCAGCCAAGAGGGATCGCATTGGGGCAATCAGCCCCAGCATTTT
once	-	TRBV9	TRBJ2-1	CASSPGGSANEQFF	TGTGCCAGCAGCCCCGGAGGGAGCGCCAATGAGCAGTTCTTC
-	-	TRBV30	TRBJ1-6	CAWSRGPYNSPLHF	TGTGCCTGGAGTCGCGGCCCCTATAATTCACCCCTCCACTTT
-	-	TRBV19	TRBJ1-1	CASSIFVRGTAFF	TGTGCCAGTAGTATTTTTGTCAGGGGTACAGCTTTCTTT
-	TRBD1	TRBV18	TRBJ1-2	CASSPGQENYGYTF	TGTGCCAGCTCACCAGGACAGGAGAACTATGGCTACACCTTC
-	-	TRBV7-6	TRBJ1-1	CASSLGTTMNTEAFF	TGTGCCAGCAGCTTAGGGACGACTATGAACACTGAAGCTTTCTTT
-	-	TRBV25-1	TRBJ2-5	CASSEFGGQETQYF	TGTGCCAGCAGTGAATTTGGTGGACAAGAGACCCAGTACTTC
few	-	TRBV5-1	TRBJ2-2	CASTLAGELFF	TGCGCCAGCACCCTGGCCGGGGAGCTGTTTTTT
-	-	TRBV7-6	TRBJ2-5	CASSLTETQYF	TGTGCCAGCAGTCTTACGGAGACCCAGTACTTC
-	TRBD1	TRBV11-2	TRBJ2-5	CASSTGGADQETQYF	TGTGCCAGCAGCACAGGGGGCGCGGACCAAGAGACCCAGTACTTC
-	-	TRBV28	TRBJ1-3	CASSRPGNTIYF	TGTGCCAGCAGTAGGCCTGGAAACACCATATATTTT
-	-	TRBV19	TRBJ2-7	CASSVTTGLYEQYF	TGTGCCAGTAGTGTTACGACAGGTCTCTACGAGCAGTACTTC
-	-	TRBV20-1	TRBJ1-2	CSARDRQKHTF	TGCAGTGCTAGAGATCGGCAGAAACACACCTTC
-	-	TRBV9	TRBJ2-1	CASSVVPSSYNEQFF	TGTGCCAGCAGCGTAGTGCCTAGCTCCTACAATGAGCAGTTCTTC
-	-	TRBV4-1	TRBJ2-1	CASSQEGLAIEQFF	TGCGCCAGCAGCCAAGAGGGTCTAGCCATTGAGCAGTTCTTC
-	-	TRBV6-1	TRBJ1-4	CASSVTGSTNEKLFF	TGTGCCAGCAGTGTGACAGGATCAACTAATGAAAAACTGTTTTTT
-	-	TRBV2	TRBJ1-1	CASTGERNTEAFF	TGTGCCAGCACCGGGGAAAGGAACACTGAAGCTTTCTTT
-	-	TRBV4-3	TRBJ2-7	CASSQTSGLGDEQYF	TGCGCCAGCAGCCAAACAAGCGGCCTCGGTGACGAGCAGTACTTC
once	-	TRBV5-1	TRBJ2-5	CASSLMGPQETQYF	TGCGCCAGCAGCCTCATGGGCCCCCAAGAGACCCAGTACTTC
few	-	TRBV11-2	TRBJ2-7	CASSLGQALYEQYF	TGTGCCAGCAGCTTAGGACAGGCGCTCTACGAGCAGTACTTC
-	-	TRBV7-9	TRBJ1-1	CASSLRGANIEAFF	TGTGCCAGCAGCTTAAGGGGGGCGAACATTGAAGCTTTCTTT
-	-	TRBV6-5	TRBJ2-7	CASSLGQTYEQYF	TGTGCCAGCAGTTTAGGACAGACCTACGAGCAGTACTTC
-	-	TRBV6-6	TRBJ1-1	CASKTAQGTEAFF	TGTGCCAGCAAAACGGCTCAGGGGACTGAAGCTTTCTTT
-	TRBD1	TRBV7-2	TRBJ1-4	CASSSSGGTNEKLFF	TGTGCCAGCAGCTCTTCAGGGGGGACTAATGAAAAACTGTTTTTT
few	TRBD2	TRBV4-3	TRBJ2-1	CASSPQLASYNEQFF	TGCGCCAGCAGCCCGCAACTAGCGTCCTACAATGAGCAGTTCTTC